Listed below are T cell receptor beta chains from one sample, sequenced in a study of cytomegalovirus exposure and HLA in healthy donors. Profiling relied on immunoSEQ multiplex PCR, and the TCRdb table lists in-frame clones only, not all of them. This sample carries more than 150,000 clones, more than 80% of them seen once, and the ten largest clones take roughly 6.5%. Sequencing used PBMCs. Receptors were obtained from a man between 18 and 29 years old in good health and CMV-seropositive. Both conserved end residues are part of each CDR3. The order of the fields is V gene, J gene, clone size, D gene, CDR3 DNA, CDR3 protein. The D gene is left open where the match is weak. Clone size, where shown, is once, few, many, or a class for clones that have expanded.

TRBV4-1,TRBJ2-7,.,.,TGCGCCAGCAGCCAAGATCTGGAGGGCGGGACGGCCCACGAGCAGTACTTC,CASSQDLEGGTAHEQYF
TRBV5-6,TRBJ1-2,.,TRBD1,TGTGCCAGCGTTGCCGGGACAGGGGTTTATGGCTACACCTTC,CASVAGTGVYGYTF
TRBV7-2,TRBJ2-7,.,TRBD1,TGTGCCAGCAGCTTAGGGGACAGGGGACTTTACGAGCAGTACTTC,CASSLGDRGLYEQYF
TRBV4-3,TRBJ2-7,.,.,TGCGCCAGCAGCCAAGACCTTACAGGTTCCTACGAGCAGTACTTC,CASSQDLTGSYEQYF
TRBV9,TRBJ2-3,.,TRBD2,TGTGCCAGCAGCGGTAGCGGGAGGGGCGCAGATACGCAGTATTTT,CASSGSGRGADTQYF
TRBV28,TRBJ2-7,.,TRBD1,TGTGCCAGCAGTACCAGGGACAGGGGGCAGGTGGAGCAGTACTTC,CASSTRDRGQVEQYF
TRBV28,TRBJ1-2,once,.,TGTGCCAGCAGCTCACCGAGGCCGGGGAGGCCCAACTATGGCTACACCTTC,CASSSPRPGRPNYGYTF
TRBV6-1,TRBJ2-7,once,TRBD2,TGTGCCAGCAGTGAAGAATTTAGCGGGAGCATGTACGAGCAGTACTTC,CASSEEFSGSMYEQYF
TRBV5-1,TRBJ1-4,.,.,TGCGCCAGCAGCTTTGGAGGGGCGAATGAAAAACTGTTTTTT,CASSFGGANEKLFF
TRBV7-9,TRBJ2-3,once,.,TGTGCCAGCAGCTTATCAATCACAGATACGCAGTATTTT,CASSLSITDTQYF
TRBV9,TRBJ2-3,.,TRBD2,TGTGCCAGCAGCGCCCGACTAGCGGGAGGGGGAAGCAGCACAGATACGCAGTATTTT,CASSARLAGGGSSTDTQYF
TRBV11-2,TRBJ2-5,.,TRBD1,TGTGCCAGCAGCTTACGGTTGACAGGGGGCCTAGAGACCCAGTACTTC,CASSLRLTGGLETQYF
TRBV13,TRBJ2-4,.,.,TGTGCCAGCAGCTTAAGAGGAGAAGCCAAAAACATTCAGTACTTC,CASSLRGEAKNIQYF
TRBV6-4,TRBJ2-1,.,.,TGTGCCAGCAGTGAGAGACAGAGTGAGCAGTTCTTC,CASSERQSEQFF
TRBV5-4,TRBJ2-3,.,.,TGTGCCAGCGGGGGGAGCACAGATACGCAGTATTTT,CASGGSTDTQYF
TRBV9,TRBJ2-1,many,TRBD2,TGTGCCAGCAGCGTAGGAAGCGGGAGTCATAATGAGCAGTTCTTC,CASSVGSGSHNEQFF
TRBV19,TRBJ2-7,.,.,TGTGCCAGTAGTACTGGACTTTACGAGCAGTACTTC,CASSTGLYEQYF
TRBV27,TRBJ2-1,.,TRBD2,TGTGCCAGCCGCCGGGCGGGAGGGCTCACCTACAATGAGCAGTTCTTC,CASRRAGGLTYNEQFF
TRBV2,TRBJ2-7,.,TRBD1,TGTGCCAGCCGATTGGGACAGGGGGCTGGTGAGCAGTACTTC,CASRLGQGAGEQYF
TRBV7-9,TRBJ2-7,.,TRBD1,TGTGCCAGCAGCTGGGGACAGGGTTTGGACCACGAGCAGTACTTC,CASSWGQGLDHEQYF
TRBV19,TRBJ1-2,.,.,TGTGCCAGTAGTATCTCACAGGGCTCGTATGGCTACACCTTC,CASSISQGSYGYTF
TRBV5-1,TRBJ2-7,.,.,TGCGCCAGCAGCTTGGGCCCAGCCGCGGACGAGCAGTACTTC,CASSLGPAADEQYF
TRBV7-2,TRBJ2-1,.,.,TGTGCCAGCAGCCTACAGGGTCGGGTCTCTAGGAATGAGCAGTTCTTC,CASSLQGRVSRNEQFF
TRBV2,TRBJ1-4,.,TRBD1,TGTGCCAGCAGTGAAGGGGGACAGGGGAAGGAAAAACTGTTTTTT,CASSEGGQGKEKLFF
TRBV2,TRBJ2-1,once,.,TGTGCCAGCAAAGAGGGTGATGAGCAGTTCTTC,CASKEGDEQFF
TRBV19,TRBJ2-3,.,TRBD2,TGTGCCAGTAGTCCCCGCCGTAGCGGGAGTGGGGGAGATACGCAGTATTTT,CASSPRRSGSGGDTQYF
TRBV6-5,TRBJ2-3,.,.,TGTGCCAGCAGTCCCCCTGGCACAGATACGCAGTATTTT,CASSPPGTDTQYF
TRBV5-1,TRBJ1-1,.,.,TGCGCCAGCAGCTTGCCGCAGGGCACTGAAGCTTTCTTT,CASSLPQGTEAFF
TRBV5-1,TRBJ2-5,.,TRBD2,TGCGCCAGCAGCCGTACCGAAGGGGTAGCGGGAGGGCCTTATGGAAGGGTCCAGTACTTC,CASSRTEGVAGGPYGRVQYF
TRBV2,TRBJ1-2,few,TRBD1,TGTGCCAGCAGTGTTCGACAGGGGGCCGCCAACTATGGCTACACCTTC,CASSVRQGAANYGYTF
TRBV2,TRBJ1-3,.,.,TGTGCCAGAAGGAGCTCTGGAAACACCATATATTTT,CARRSSGNTIYF
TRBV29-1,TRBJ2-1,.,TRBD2,TGCAGCGAAGGACTAGCGGGATACAATGAGCAGTTCTTC,CSEGLAGYNEQFF
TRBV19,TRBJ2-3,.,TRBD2,TGTGCCAGTAGGAGAGCGGGAGTGGATACGCAGTATTTT,CASRRAGVDTQYF
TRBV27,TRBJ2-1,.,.,TGTGCCAGCAGTAAAGCGGGTTACAATGAGCAGTTCTTC,CASSKAGYNEQFF
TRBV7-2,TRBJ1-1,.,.,TGTGCCAGCAGCCCCCCGGGGGGTCATGCTGAAGCTTTCTTT,CASSPPGGHAEAFF
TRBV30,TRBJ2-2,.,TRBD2,TGTGCCTGGCGACTAGCGGGAGGAACCGGGGAGCTGTTTTTT,CAWRLAGGTGELFF
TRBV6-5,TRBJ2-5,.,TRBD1,TGTGCCAGCAATTCCGCAAGGGGGCAGACCCAGTACTTC,CASNSARGQTQYF
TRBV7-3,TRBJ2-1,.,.,TGTGCCAGCAGCTCCTCTAGGAGCTCCTACAATGAGCAGTTCTTC,CASSSSRSSYNEQFF
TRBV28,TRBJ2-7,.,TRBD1,TGTGCCAGCAGTTTCAGAACTACCAGGGGACAGGGTTACTTC,CASSFRTTRGQGYF
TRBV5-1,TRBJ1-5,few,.,TGCGCCAGCAGCTTTTCAGGCAATCAGCCCCAGCATTTT,CASSFSGNQPQHF
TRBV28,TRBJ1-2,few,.,TGTGCCAGCAGTTTATCGGGCTATGGCTACACCTTC,CASSLSGYGYTF
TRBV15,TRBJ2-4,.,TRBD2,TGTGCCACCAGCAGAGAGGGGGGGTACATTCAGTACTTC,CATSREGGYIQYF
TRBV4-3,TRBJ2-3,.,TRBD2,TGCGCCAGCAGCCCGCTAAGGGGACTAGGTGCAGATACGCAGTATTTT,CASSPLRGLGADTQYF
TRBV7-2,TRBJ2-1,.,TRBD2,TGTGCCAGCAGCTCAAGGACTAGCGGTGAGCAGTTCTTC,CASSSRTSGEQFF
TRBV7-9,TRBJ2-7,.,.,TGTGCCAGCAGCCCGACAGGGAGGATCGACGAGCAGTACTTC,CASSPTGRIDEQYF
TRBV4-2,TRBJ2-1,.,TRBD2,TGTGCCAGCAGCCAAGACCACCTAGCGGGAGGGGCTAAGCAGTTCTTC,CASSQDHLAGGAKQFF
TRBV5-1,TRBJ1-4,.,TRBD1,TGCGCCAGCAGCTTGTTAGGGGGCGGTGAAAAACTGTTTTTT,CASSLLGGGEKLFF
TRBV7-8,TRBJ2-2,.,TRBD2,TGTGCCAGCAGTCTCCGGACTAGCGGGAGCCAGACCGGGGAGCTGTTTTTT,CASSLRTSGSQTGELFF
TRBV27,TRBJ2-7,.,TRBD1,TGTGCCAGCAGCTGGACAGGGGGCGCATACGAGCAGTACTTC,CASSWTGGAYEQYF
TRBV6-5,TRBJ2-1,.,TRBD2,TGTGCCAGCGGGGAGACTAGCTTGCCGGGGGAGCAGTTCTTC,CASGETSLPGEQFF
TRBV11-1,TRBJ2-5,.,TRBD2,TGTGCCAGCAGGCTAGCGGGAGGGCAAGAGACCCAGTACTTC,CASRLAGGQETQYF
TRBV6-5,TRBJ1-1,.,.,TGTGCCAGCAGTAGGGCCTTGGGGGGTGAAGCTTTCTTT,CASSRALGGEAFF
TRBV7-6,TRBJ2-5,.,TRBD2,TGTGCCAGCAGCTTATTGAGGGGACTAGCGGGAGCGGAGAAAGAGACCCAGTACTTC,CASSLLRGLAGAEKETQYF
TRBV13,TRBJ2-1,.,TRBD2,TGTGCCAGCAGCGACAGATCCGGGACTAGCGGTTACAATGAGCAGTTCTTC,CASSDRSGTSGYNEQFF
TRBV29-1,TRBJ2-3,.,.,TGCAGCGATCGAGCTAGCACAGATACGCAGTATTTT,CSDRASTDTQYF